These T cell receptor beta chains were read from a single sample in a study of T cell responses to AZD1222 COVID-19 vaccine. Generated by immunoSEQ multiplex PCR, the TCRdb table keeps only in-frame clones and is missing some. The sample holds tens of thousands of clones; roughly 86% are singletons and the top ten take under 3.5%. This specimen consisted of peripheral blood, obtained 28 days after the second AZD1222 dose. These receptors were obtained from an adult who received the AZD1222 COVID-19 vaccine. CDR3s include the opening cysteine and the closing phenylalanine or tryptophan. Fields, in order: D gene, J gene, clone size, V gene, CDR3 protein. The D gene is left open where the match is weak. Rows may omit the clone size; those that give it use once, few, many or a size class.

>NA|TRBJ1-6|NA|TRBV14
CASSHPTGNSPLHF
>NA|TRBJ2-6|NA|TRBV28
CASSHYGPSGAGANVLTF
>TRBD1|TRBJ2-1|NA|TRBV19
CASSLDRGSNEQFF
>NA|TRBJ2-1|NA|TRBV7-3
CASSPQGGSSYNEQFF
>TRBD1|TRBJ2-7|NA|TRBV10-3
CAIRGQVDKHEQYF
>NA|TRBJ2-1|few|TRBV29-1
CSGASGGGEQFF
>NA|TRBJ1-5|NA|TRBV24-1
CATSDDGAYSNQPQHF
>NA|TRBJ1-1|NA|TRBV28
CASHRGTEAFF
>NA|TRBJ2-5|NA|TRBV18
CASSPQGLNLGETQYF
>NA|TRBJ1-5|NA|TRBV19
CASSIEAGSNQPQHF
>NA|TRBJ2-3|NA|TRBV7-2
CASSLRQGGPTDTQYF
>NA|TRBJ1-5|few|TRBV21-1
CATDADNQPQHF
>NA|TRBJ2-7|NA|TRBV9
CASSVGQAANEQYF
>NA|TRBJ1-5|NA|TRBV28
CASSLDGSNQPQHF
>NA|TRBJ1-2|NA|TRBV15
CATSTGRHGYTF
>NA|TRBJ2-4|NA|TRBV6-5
CASSYRGAKNIQYF
>NA|TRBJ1-2|once|TRBV27
CASSRTLTYGYTF
>NA|TRBJ2-4|once|TRBV25-1
CASSEARDKNIQYF
>TRBD1|TRBJ2-1|NA|TRBV6-2/TRBV6-3
CASSTGALEQFF
>NA|TRBJ1-5|NA|TRBV28
CASSLYMDRPQHF
>NA|TRBJ1-2|NA|TRBV2
CASKGGAYGYTF
>NA|TRBJ2-1|few|TRBV3-1/TRBV3-2
CASSRRERQNEQFF
>NA|TRBJ2-3|NA|TRBV18
CASSPLGRGRSTDTQYF
>TRBD1|TRBJ2-5|once|TRBV28
CASSLGTEGQYF
>NA|TRBJ1-2|few|TRBV6-6
CASSYSNFEWYGYTF
>NA|TRBJ1-1|NA|TRBV5-1
CASSLELPNTEAFF
>NA|TRBJ2-7|NA|TRBV20-1
CSAEQEGEQYF
>TRBD2|TRBJ2-7|NA|TRBV27
CASSLAGGSTYEQYF
>NA|TRBJ2-7|NA|TRBV7-9
CASSLVGGIYEQYF
>TRBD2|TRBJ2-1|once|TRBV7-3
CASSSGLAGWHEQFF
>NA|TRBJ2-7|NA|TRBV29-1
CSVEDTAEQYF
>TRBD1|TRBJ2-1|NA|TRBV24-1
CATSDPGQPYNEQFF
>TRBD1|TRBJ2-2|NA|TRBV19
CASSNPGQGYTGELFF
>NA|TRBJ1-1|NA|TRBV7-8
CASSGQGAAGTEAFF
>TRBD2|TRBJ2-1|once|TRBV27
CASMLAGGLSDEQFF
>TRBD2|TRBJ2-3|NA|TRBV12-5
CASGLGTSGRTDTQYF
>TRBD1|TRBJ2-1|NA|TRBV6-5
CASSRGGAAINEQFF
>NA|TRBJ2-7|NA|TRBV7-9
CASSPKGPYEQYF
>NA|TRBJ1-2|NA|TRBV5-1
CASSLGSGPYGYTF
>NA|TRBJ1-4|NA|TRBV28
CASSRIGAIPGANEKLFF
>NA|TRBJ2-6|once|TRBV7-8
CASSHPRAGANVLTF
>NA|TRBJ2-2|NA|TRBV27
CASSLWTGDGELFF
>TRBD2|TRBJ2-1|NA|TRBV9
CASSARLAGWSEQFF
>TRBD2|TRBJ2-2|NA|TRBV19
CASSIAGGAGELFF
>NA|TRBJ1-1|NA|TRBV28
CASSTPAPDTEAFF
>NA|TRBJ2-1|NA|TRBV2
CASSELSWGNGEQFF
>TRBD2|TRBJ2-7|few|TRBV4-2
CASSQGLAGDEQYF
>TRBD1|TRBJ1-6|NA|TRBV5-1
CASSSIGQGDNSPLHF
>TRBD2|TRBJ2-7|NA|TRBV19
CASSPQGLAGEQYF
>TRBD1|TRBJ1-2|NA|TRBV7-9
CASSFAGQGYGYTF
>NA|TRBJ2-7|NA|TRBV18
CASSLGQGGIYEQYF
>NA|TRBJ2-7|NA|TRBV9
CASSVSPGADIYEQYF
>NA|TRBJ1-3|NA|TRBV30
CAWSRGSGNTIYF
>NA|TRBJ2-3|once|TRBV29-1
CSVEAGVDTQYF
>TRBD2|TRBJ2-1|NA|TRBV3-1/TRBV3-2
CASSQGLADTNYNEQFF
>TRBD2|TRBJ2-3|NA|TRBV28
CASSLGGSSADTQYF
>TRBD2|TRBJ2-1|NA|TRBV14
CASSQERGLADEQFF
>NA|TRBJ2-2|NA|TRBV7-7
CASSLTPVSAHTNTGELFF
>NA|TRBJ1-1|NA|TRBV9
CASSVEGGNTEAFF
>NA|TRBJ2-6|NA|TRBV19
CASSLSGSGANVLTF